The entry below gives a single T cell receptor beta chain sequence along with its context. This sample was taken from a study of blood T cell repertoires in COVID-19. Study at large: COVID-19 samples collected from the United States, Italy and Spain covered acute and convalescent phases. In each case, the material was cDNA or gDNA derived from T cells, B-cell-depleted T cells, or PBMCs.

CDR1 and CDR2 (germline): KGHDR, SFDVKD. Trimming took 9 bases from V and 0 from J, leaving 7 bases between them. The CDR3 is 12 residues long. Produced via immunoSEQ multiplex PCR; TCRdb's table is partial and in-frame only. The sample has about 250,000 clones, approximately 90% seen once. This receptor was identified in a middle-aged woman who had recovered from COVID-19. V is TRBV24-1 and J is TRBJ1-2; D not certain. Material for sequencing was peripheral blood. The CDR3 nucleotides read TGTGCCACCTTTGACACTAACTATGGCTACACCTTC. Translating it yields CATFDTNYGYTF.